This entry lists 13 T cell receptor beta chains sequenced from one sample in a study of cytomegalovirus exposure and HLA in healthy donors. This PCR relied on a set of 60 Vbeta primers and 13 Jbeta primers. Data came from immunoSEQ multiplex PCR; TCRdb stores just in-frame clones and leaves some out. The profile covers some 200,000 clones, with 82% appearing a single time and about 2.5% taken by the ten largest. The sample comprised PBMCs. These receptors came from a middle-aged woman in good health and CMV-seronegative.

About this clone itself: This specimen includes other DNA sequences encoding the same CDR3. The chain joins TRBV12-5 to TRBJ1-2, with 9 bases identical to TRBD1. V shed 6 bases and J 2 bases; nucleotides not matched to a gene: 4. CDR1 and CDR2 from the germline V gene are LGHNT and FRNRAP. CDR3 length: 14 residues. CDR3 residues: CASGPGTGNYGYTF. As DNA, the CDR3 is TGTGCTAGTGGACCTGGGACAGGGAACTATGGCTACACCTTC.

This chain uses TRBV5-1 with TRBJ1-2; 9 nucleotides line up with TRBD1. Germline assignment: CDR1 SGHRS and CDR2 YFSETQ. The junction had 5 bases not matched to a gene; V was cut back by 4 bases and J by 4 bases. The CDR3 spans 14 residues. CDR3 DNA sequence: TGCGCCAGCAGCCCGACAGGGGGTTCCTATGGCTACACCTTC. This encodes CASSPTGGSYGYTF.

This clone was seen a handful of times. This chain connects TRBV6-4 to TRBJ2-3; TRBD1 aligns across 8 bases. Looked up from germline, CDR1 is MRHNA and CDR2 is SNTAGT. J lost 3 bases, V lost 6 bases, and 2 bases had no gene match. The CDR3 is 13 amino acids. The DNA for the CDR3 is TGTGCCAGCAGCGGACAGGGAACAGATACGCAGTATTTT. This translates into CASSGQGTDTQYF.

V is TRBV28 and J is TRBJ1-4; D uncertain. The ends were cut back, 2 bases at V and 8 bases at J, with 21 bases in the middle. Germline V gene lookup returns CDR1 MDHEN and CDR2 SYDVKM. The CDR3 is made up of 17 amino acids. CDR3 sequence reads: CASSLDLRGKLREKLFF. Here the CDR3 DNA reads TGTGCCAGCAGTTTAGATTTGAGAGGGAAATTAAGAGAAAAACTGTTTTTT. Full variable domain (rest looked up from reference TRBV28 and TRBJ1-4): DVKVTQSSRYLVKRTGEKVFLECVQDMDHENMFWYRQDPGLGLRLIYFSYDVKMKEKGDIPEGYSVSREKKERFSLILESASTNQTSMYLCASSLDLRGKLREKLFFGSGTQLSVL.

The gene calls are TRBV7-6 and TRBJ1-1, with 8 bases aligning to TRBD1. The CDR3 is 17 amino acids. CDR1 SGHVS and CDR2 FNYEAQ come from the germline V gene. After removal of 1 base from V and 0 bases from J, the junction contained 7 bases not matched to a gene. For the CDR3, the DNA is TGTGCCAGCAGCTTAGGTCGGACAGGGAGGATGAACACTGAAGCTTTCTTT. Its protein is CASSLGRTGRMNTEAFF.

This chain connects TRBV21-1 to TRBJ1-3. TRBV21-1 constitutes a pseudogene. The CDR3 spans 24 residues. CDR3: CARSSGRGGTKPPLLLFSGNTIYF. The DNA for the CDR3 is TGTGCCAGAAGCAGCGGGCGGGGGGGAACCAAACCGCCTCTACTTTTATTCTCTGGAAACACCATATATTTT.

This clone was recorded only once. V gene TRBV7-6 combines with J gene TRBJ2-1, with D possibly matching TRBD1 (6 bases). CDR1 and CDR2 (germline): SGHVS, FNYEAQ. The V end was cut by 0 bases, the J end by 7 bases, with 7 bases between. The CDR3 consists of 13 residues. CDR3 amino acids: CASSLARGNEQFF. The CDR3 DNA reads TGTGCCAGCAGCTTAGCGAGGGGGAATGAGCAGTTCTTC.

The V gene is TRBV28, the J gene TRBJ2-2, with a possible D match to TRBD1 (6 bases). Germline CDR1 and CDR2: MDHEN and SYDVKM. The CDR3 is made up of 13 amino acids. Trimming took 1 base from V and 8 from J, leaving 8 bases between them. CDR3 in amino acids: CASSLSGAGELFF. In DNA, the CDR3 is TGTGCCAGCAGTTTATCAGGGGCAGGGGAGCTGTTTTTT.

The chain carries TRBV29-1 and TRBJ2-5, with 7 nucleotides matching TRBD2. From germline, CDR1 is SQVTM and CDR2 ANQGSEA. This CDR3 has 13 amino acids. Unmatched junction bases numbered 10, after V lost 7 bases and J lost 5 bases. CDR3 bases: TGCAGCGCCAAAACCACTAGCGCGGAGACCCAGTACTTC. This encodes CSAKTTSAETQYF.

This chain links TRBV11-2 with TRBJ2-3; 8 bases map to TRBD2. Trimming cost V 5 bases and J 6 bases; bases outside gene matches: 7. The CDR3 has 14 amino acids. Germline CDR1 SGHAT, CDR2 FQNNGV. The CDR3 protein is CASSPGLVFDTQYF. CDR3 coding DNA: TGTGCCAGCAGCCCGGGACTAGTTTTCGATACGCAGTATTTT.

This chain's CDR3 is CASSLVASGSHSYEQYF. DNA of the CDR3: TGTGCCAGCAGCTTGGTTGCTAGCGGGAGCCACTCCTACGAGCAGTACTTC. The rearrangement joins TRBV5-8 to TRBJ2-7; 10 bases fit TRBD2. The CDR3 consists of 17 residues. The V segment lost 0 bases and the J segment 0 bases; nucleotides outside the gene matches: 6. Germline CDR1 is SGHTS and CDR2 is YDEGEE.

V is TRBV28 and J is TRBJ2-1; 10 positions agree with TRBD2. The CDR3 totals 12 residues. The germline V gene encodes CDR1 MDHEN and CDR2 SYDVKM. The V gene end was trimmed by 5 bases and the J gene end by 15 bases; junction bases not matched to a gene: 7. CDR3 sequence: CASSTSGIGRFF. CDR3 DNA sequence: TGTGCCAGCAGTACTAGCGGGATCGGGCGGTTCTTC.

The chain links TRBV28 to TRBJ1-2, with TRBD1 matching over 7 bases. Germline values: CDR1 MDHEN, CDR2 SYDVKM. This CDR3 has 14 residues. The V and J ends lost 6 bases and 4 bases, in that order; junction bases with no gene match: 8. CDR3 protein: CASSRGGEGYGYTF. In DNA, the CDR3 is TGTGCCAGCAGCCGAGGGGGCGAGGGCTATGGCTACACCTTC.